This TCR beta chain appears in the sequencing data of a study of cytomegalovirus exposure and HLA in healthy donors. The PCR ran on 60 Vbeta and 13 Jbeta primers. The repertoire was sequenced with immunoSEQ multiplex PCR; TCRdb's copy has only in-frame clones and lacks some. The sample has 100,000 to 150,000 clones, and its top ten clones hold about 1.5%. The germline CDR1 and CDR2 sequences are SGHRS and YFSETQ. This CDR3 spans 12 amino acids. V lost 5 bases to trimming and J lost 6 bases; unmatched junction nucleotides: 3. The sequence came from a woman in her 40s in good health and CMV-seropositive. J is TRBJ1-2 and V is TRBV5-1, with 8 positions matching TRBD1. Source material: PBMCs. The CDR3 here is CASRPTGDGYTF. In nucleotides, the CDR3 is TGCGCCAGCAGGCCGACAGGGGATGGCTACACCTTC.